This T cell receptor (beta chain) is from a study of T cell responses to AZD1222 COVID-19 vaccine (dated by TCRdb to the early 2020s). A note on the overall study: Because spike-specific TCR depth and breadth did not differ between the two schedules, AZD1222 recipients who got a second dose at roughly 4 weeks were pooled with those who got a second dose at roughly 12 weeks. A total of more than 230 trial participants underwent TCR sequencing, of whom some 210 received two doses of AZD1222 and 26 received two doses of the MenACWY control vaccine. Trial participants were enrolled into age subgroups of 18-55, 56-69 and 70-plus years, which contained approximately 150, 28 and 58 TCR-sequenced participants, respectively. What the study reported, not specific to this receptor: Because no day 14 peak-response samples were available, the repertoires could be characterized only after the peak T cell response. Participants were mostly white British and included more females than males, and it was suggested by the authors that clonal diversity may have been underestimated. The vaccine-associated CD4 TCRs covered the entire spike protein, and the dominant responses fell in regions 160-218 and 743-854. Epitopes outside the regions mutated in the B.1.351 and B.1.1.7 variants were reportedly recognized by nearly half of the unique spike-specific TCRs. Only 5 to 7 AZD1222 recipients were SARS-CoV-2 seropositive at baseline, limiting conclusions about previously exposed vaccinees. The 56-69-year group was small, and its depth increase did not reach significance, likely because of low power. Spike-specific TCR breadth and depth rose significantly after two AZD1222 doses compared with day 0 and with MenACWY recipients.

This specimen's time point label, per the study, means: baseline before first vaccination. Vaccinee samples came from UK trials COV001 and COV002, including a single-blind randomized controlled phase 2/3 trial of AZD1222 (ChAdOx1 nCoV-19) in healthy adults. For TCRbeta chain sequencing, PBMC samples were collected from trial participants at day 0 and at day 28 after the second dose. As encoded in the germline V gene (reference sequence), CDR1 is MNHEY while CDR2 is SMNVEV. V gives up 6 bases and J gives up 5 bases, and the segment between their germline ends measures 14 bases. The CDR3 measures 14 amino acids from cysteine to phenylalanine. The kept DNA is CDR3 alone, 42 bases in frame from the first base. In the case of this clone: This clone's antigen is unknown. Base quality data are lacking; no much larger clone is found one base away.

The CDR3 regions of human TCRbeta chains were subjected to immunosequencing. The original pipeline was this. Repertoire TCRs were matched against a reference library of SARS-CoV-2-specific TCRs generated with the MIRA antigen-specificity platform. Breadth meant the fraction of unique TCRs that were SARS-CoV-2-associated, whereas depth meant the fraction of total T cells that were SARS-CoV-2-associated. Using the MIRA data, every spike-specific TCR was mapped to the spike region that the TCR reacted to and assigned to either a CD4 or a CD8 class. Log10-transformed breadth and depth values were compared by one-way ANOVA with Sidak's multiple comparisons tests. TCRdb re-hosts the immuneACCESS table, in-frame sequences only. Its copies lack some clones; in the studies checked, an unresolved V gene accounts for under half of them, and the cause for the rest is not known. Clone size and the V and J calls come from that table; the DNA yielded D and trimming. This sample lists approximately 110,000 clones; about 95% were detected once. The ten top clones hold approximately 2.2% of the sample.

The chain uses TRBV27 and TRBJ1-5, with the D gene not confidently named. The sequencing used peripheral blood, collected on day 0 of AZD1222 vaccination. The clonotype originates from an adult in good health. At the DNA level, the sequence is TGTGCCAGCAGAGGGCCCACGCTAGATCAGCCCCAGCATTTT. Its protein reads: CASRGPTLDQPQHF.